This record covers a single T cell receptor beta chain. Its antigen is as yet unknown. This entry is derived from a study of shared clonotypes between healthy human individuals. The overall study: In total, the donors were two women and a few men aged 18 to 49. Study-wide results and limits: A limitation of the genetic and exposure-history diversity represented arose from few donors. The sharing of roughly 5% of naive CD4 clonotypes was seen across a few donors.

Sequencing was performed with immunoSEQ multiplex PCR; in TCRdb, only in-frame clones are kept and a portion is missing. The sample consists of about 2.1 million clones, roughly 95% of them appearing once. The naive CD8 subset, CD45RO-negative cells positively selected for CCR7, excluded terminally differentiated effector memory CD45RA+ cells. Donors were healthy HIV-negative adults without recent acute infections or vaccinations. V lost 0 bases and J lost 0, with 16 bases in between. Germline CDR1 and CDR2: SGDLS and YYNGEE. The CDR3 covers 18 residues. The clonotype was recovered from a man aged 18 to 35 in good health. Some clones in this sample may be carry-over from other donors' samples. The source material was naive CD8+ T cells from PBMCs. The chain employs TRBV9 and TRBJ2-1; D gene unclear. CDR3 in amino acids: CASSVGPRPGASYNEQFF. CDR3 sequence (DNA): TGTGCCAGCAGCGTAGGACCGAGACCCGGTGCCTCCTACAATGAGCAGTTCTTC.